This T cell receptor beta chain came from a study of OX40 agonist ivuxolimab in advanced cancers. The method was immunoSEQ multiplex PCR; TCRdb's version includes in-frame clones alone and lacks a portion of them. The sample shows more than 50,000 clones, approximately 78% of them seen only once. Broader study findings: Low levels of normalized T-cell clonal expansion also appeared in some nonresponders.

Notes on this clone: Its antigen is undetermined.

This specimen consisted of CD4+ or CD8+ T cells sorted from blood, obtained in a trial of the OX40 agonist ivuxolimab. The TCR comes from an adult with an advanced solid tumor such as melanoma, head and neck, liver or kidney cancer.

Written as DNA, the CDR3 is TGTGCCAGCAGTTTGACCATTAGAGGTAGCGGCTACACCTTC. It yields the protein CASSLTIRGSGYTF. The genes are TRBV28 and TRBJ1-2; D not resolved. V dropped 3 bases and J dropped 8 bases, with 16 bases sitting between them. Germline CDR1 reads MDHEN; CDR2 reads SYDVKM. The CDR3 is 14 amino acids.